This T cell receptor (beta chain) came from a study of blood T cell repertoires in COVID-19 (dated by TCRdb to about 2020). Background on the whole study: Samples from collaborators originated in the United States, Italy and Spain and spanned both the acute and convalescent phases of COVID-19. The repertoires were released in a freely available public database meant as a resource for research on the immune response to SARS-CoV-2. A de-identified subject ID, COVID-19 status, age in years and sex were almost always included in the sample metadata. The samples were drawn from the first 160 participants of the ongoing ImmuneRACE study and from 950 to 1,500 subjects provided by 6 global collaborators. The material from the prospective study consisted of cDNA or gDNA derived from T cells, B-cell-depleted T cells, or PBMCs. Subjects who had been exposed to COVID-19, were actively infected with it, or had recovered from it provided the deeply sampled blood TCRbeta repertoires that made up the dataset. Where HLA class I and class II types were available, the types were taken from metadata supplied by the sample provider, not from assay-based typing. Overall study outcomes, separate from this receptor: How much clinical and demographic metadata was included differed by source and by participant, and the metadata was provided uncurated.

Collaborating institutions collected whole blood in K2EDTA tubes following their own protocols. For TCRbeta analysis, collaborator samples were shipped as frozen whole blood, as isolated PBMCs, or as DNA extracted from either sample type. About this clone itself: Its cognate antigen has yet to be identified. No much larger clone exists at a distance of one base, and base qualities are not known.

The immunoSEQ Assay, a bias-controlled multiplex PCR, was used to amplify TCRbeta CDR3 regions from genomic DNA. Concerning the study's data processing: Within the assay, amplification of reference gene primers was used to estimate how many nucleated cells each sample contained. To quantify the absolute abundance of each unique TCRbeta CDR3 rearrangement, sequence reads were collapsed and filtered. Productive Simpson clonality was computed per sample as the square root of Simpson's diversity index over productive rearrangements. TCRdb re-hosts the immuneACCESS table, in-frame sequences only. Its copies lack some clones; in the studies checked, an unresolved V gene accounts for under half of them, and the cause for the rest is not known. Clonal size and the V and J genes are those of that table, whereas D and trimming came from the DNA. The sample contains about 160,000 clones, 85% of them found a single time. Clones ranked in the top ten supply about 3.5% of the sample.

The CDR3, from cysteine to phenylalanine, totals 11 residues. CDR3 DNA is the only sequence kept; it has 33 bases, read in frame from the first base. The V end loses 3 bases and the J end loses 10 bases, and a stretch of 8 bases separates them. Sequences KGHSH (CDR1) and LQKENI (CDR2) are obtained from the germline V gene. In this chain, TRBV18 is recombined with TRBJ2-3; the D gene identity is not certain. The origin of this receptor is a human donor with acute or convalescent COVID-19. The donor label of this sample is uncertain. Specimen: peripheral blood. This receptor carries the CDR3 CASSPSTAQYF. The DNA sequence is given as TGTGCCAGCTCACCCTCTACGGCGCAGTATTTT. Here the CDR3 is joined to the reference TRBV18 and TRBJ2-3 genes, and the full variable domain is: NAGVMQNPRHLVRRRGQEARLRCSPMKGHSHVYWYRQLPEEGLKFMVYLQKENIIDESGMPKERFSAEFPKEGPSILRIQQVVRGDSAAYFCASSPSTAQYFGPGTRLTVL.